A selection of T cell receptor beta chains follows, all from one sample in a study of blood T cell repertoires in COVID-19. Sequencing was performed with immunoSEQ multiplex PCR; in TCRdb, only in-frame clones are kept and a portion is missing. The sample includes more than 95,000 clones, around 88% of them seen just once. The sample consisted of peripheral blood. The receptor set was obtained from an elderly man with active or convalescent COVID-19. The CDR3 runs from the conserved cysteine through the conserved F or W. The D gene is left open where the match is weak. Clone size is shown for a subset of rows, as once, few, many or a class of expanded clone.

>TRBV4-1|-|TRBD1|TRBJ1-2
TGCGCCAGCAGCCAATTGCTATTAGACAGGGTCCCCCGGCGCTACACCTTC
CASSQLLLDRVPRRYTF
>TRBV11-3|-|-|TRBJ1-5
TGTGCCAGCAGCTCCCGACAGAGATTATGGCCCCAGCATTTT
CASSSRQRLWPQHF
>TRBV6-5|-|-|TRBJ2-5
TGTGCCAGCTCCACCCCCCCCCGCGTCCAAGAGACCCAGTACTTC
CASSTPPRVQETQYF
>TRBV5-6|-|TRBD1|TRBJ1-2
TGTGCCAGCAGCAACCCAGGGGGCTCTAACTATGGCTACACCTTC
CASSNPGGSNYGYTF
>TRBV3-1/TRBV3-2|-|-|TRBJ1-1
TGTGCCAGCAGCCAAAGCGGGGGGACGTCTTTCTTT
CASSQSGGTSFF
>TRBV6-5|-|TRBD1|TRBJ1-1
TGTGCCAGCAGGAAGGGGACAGGACACACTGAAGCTTTCTTT
CASRKGTGHTEAFF
>TRBV6-5|few|TRBD1|TRBJ2-3
TGTGCCAGCAGGGTACAGGGGGAGGATACGCAGTATTTT
CASRVQGEDTQYF
>TRBV7-2|-|TRBD1|TRBJ2-4
TGTGCCAGCAGCTCGCCTCCGGGACAGGGGGCGGGCATTCAGTACTTC
CASSSPPGQGAGIQYF
>TRBV6-5|-|TRBD1|TRBJ1-4
TGTGCCAGCGCGCCAGGACAGGAGCCTGAAAAACTGTTTTTT
CASAPGQEPEKLFF
>TRBV2|-|-|TRBJ1-2
TGTGCCAGCAGATTGGAGGGGCGCTGGTCTAACTATGGCTACACCTTC
CASRLEGRWSNYGYTF
>TRBV6-4|-|TRBD2|TRBJ2-2
TGTGCCAGCAGTGACTCCCGCGGGGGGGCCTTTACCGGGGAGCTGTTTTTT
CASSDSRGGAFTGELFF
>TRBV6-5|-|TRBD1|TRBJ2-7
TGTGCCAGCAGTTACTCGACGGGGCAGGGGGCTTACGAGCAGTACTTC
CASSYSTGQGAYEQYF
>TRBV5-4|-|TRBD1|TRBJ2-3
TGTGCCAGCAGCCCAACAGGGGGCAGAGATACGCAGTATTTT
CASSPTGGRDTQYF
>TRBV6-5|-|TRBD2|TRBJ2-7
TGTGCCAGCAGTTACTCTAGCGGGTTCTCCTACGAGCAGTACTTC
CASSYSSGFSYEQYF
>TRBV9|once|TRBD1|TRBJ1-1
TGTGCCAGCAGCGCCGATTCGGCAGGGGGCGCGAACACTGAAGCTTTCTTT
CASSADSAGGANTEAFF
>TRBV9|-|TRBD1|TRBJ2-5
TGTGCCAGCAGCGTTGGGCGAGGGGGCGCTCGGCCACTCCAAGAGACCCAGTACTTC
CASSVGRGGARPLQETQYF
>TRBV4-3|-|TRBD1|TRBJ2-7
TGCGCCAGCAGCCAAGTAGCAGGGGGCAAGGACGAGCAGTACTTC
CASSQVAGGKDEQYF
>TRBV6-2/TRBV6-3|-|-|TRBJ2-2
TGTGCCAGCAGCCCGCCGATCTGGACAGCCACCGGGGAGCTGTTTTTT
CASSPPIWTATGELFF
>TRBV9|once|TRBD2|TRBJ2-3
TGTGCCAGCACCCCAGCGGGACTAGCAATGACGGATACGCAGTATTTT
CASTPAGLAMTDTQYF
>TRBV7-2|-|-|TRBJ1-3
TGTGCCACTGCCACAGGAAGCTCTGGAAACACCATATATTTT
CATATGSSGNTIYF
>TRBV10-3|-|TRBD2|TRBJ2-3
TGTGCCATTTCTAGCGGGCCGGAAGATACGCAGTATTTT
CAISSGPEDTQYF
>TRBV9|-|-|TRBJ2-3
TGTGCCACCTCCCTGGGAGACCGCGCCACAGATACGCAGTATTTT
CATSLGDRATDTQYF
>TRBV12-3/TRBV12-4|once|-|TRBJ2-5
TGTGCCAGCAGTTCCTCTCAGGAGACCCAGTACTTC
CASSSSQETQYF
>TRBV5-1|-|-|TRBJ2-3
TGCGCCAGCAGCCTTAGACCCTCAGGGGGCACAGATACGCAGTATTTT
CASSLRPSGGTDTQYF
>TRBV19|-|TRBD2|TRBJ2-2
TGTGCCAGTAAAGCGGGGGTATGGAGTGGGGAGCTGTTTTTT
CASKAGVWSGELFF
>TRBV28|-|TRBD1|TRBJ1-5
TGTGCCAGCAGTTGGGGGACAGTTAGCAATCAGCCCCAGCATTTT
CASSWGTVSNQPQHF
>TRBV3-1/TRBV3-2|-|-|TRBJ2-7
TGTGCCAGCAGCCAATCGTATTACGAGCAGTACTTC
CASSQSYYEQYF
>TRBV2|-|-|TRBJ2-1
TGTGCCAGCAGTGGCGGACTTAACAATGAGCAGTTCTTC
CASSGGLNNEQFF
>TRBV6-5|-|TRBD1|TRBJ1-1
TGTGCCAGCAGCCGAGGACAGGGGGCGTACACTGAAGCTTTCTTT
CASSRGQGAYTEAFF
>TRBV10-3|once|-|TRBJ2-7
TGTGCCATCAGTGGCGAACAGCCCCCCTACGAGCAGTACTTC
CAISGEQPPYEQYF
>TRBV19|-|-|TRBJ2-5
TGTGCCAGTAGCGACTCCGGAGGGCAAGAGACCCAGTACTTC
CASSDSGGQETQYF
>TRBV10-3|-|TRBD2|TRBJ2-3
TGTGCCGCGTCTAGCGGGGGGATCGCAGATACGCAGTATTTT
CAASSGGIADTQYF